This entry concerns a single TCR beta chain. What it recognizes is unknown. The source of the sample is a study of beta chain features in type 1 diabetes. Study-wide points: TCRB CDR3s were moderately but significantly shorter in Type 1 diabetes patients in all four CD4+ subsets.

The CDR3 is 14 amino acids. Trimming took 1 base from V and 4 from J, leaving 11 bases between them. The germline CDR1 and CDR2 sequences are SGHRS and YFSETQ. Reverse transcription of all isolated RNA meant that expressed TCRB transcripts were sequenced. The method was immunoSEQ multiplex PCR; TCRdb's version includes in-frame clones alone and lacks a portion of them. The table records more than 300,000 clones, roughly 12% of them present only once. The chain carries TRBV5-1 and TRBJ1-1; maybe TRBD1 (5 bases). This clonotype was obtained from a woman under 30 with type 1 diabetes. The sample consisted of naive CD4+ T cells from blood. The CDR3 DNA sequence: TGCGCCAGCAGCTTGCGGGGGGAAGGCACTGAAGCTTTCTTT. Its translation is CASSLRGEGTEAFF.